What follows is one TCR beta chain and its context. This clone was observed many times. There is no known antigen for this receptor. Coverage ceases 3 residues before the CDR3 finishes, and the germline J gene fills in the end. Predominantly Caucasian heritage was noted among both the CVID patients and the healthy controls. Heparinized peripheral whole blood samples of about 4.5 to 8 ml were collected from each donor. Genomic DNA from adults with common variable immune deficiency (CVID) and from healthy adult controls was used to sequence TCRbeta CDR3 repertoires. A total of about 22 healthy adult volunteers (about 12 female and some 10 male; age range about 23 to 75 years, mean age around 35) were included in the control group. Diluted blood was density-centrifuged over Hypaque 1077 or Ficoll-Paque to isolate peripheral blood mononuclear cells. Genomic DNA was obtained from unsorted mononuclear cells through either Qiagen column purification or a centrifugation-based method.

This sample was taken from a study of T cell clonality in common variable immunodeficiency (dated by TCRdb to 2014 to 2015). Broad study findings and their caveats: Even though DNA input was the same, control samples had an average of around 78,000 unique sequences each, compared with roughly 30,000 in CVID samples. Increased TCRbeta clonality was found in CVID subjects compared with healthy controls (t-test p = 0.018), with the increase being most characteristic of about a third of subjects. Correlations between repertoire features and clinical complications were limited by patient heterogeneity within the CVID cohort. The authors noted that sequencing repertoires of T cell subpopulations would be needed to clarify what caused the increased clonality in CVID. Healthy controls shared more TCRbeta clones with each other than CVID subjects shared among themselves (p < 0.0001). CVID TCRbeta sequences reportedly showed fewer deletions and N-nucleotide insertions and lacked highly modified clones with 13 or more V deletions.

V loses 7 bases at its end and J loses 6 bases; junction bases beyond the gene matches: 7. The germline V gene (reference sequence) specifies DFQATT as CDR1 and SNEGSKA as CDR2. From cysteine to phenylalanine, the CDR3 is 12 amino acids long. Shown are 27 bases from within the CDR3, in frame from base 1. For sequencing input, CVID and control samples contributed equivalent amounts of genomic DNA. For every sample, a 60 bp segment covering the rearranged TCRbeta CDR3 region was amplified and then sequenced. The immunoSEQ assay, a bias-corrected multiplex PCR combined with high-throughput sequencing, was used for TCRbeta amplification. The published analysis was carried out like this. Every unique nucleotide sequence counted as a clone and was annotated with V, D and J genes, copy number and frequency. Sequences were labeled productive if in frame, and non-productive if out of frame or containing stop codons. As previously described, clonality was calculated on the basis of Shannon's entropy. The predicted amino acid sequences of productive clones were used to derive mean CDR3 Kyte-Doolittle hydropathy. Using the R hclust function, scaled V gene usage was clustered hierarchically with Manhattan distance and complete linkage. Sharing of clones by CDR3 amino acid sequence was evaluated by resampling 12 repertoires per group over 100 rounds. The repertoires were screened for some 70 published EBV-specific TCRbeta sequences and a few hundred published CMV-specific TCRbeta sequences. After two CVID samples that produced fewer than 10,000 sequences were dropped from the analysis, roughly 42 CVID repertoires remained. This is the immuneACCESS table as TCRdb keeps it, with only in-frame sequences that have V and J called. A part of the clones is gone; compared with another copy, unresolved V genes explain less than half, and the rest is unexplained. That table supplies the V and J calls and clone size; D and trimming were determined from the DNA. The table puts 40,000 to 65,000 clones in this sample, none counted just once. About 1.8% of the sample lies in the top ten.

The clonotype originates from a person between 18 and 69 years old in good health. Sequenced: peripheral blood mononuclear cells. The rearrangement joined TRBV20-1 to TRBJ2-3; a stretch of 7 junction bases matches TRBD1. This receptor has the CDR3 CSVPLGQDTQYF. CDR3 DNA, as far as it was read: TGCAGTGTTCCCCTGGGACAGGATACG.